The 28 T cell receptor beta chains listed next were all sequenced from one sample in a study of OX40 agonist ivuxolimab in advanced cancers. The repertoire was sequenced with immunoSEQ multiplex PCR; TCRdb's copy has only in-frame clones and lacks some. This repertoire shows 65,000 to 95,000 clones, roughly 91% found once; its top ten account for around 5.9%. This sample comprised CD4+ or CD8+ T cells sorted from blood, obtained in a trial of the OX40 agonist ivuxolimab. The receptors derive from an adult with an advanced solid tumor such as melanoma, head and neck, liver or kidney cancer.

This rearrangement joins TRBV5-5 to TRBJ2-5; TRBD1 is a possible D gene (6 bases). The length of the CDR3 is 13 residues. Germline lookup yields CDR1 SGHKS and CDR2 YYEKEE (reference sequence). V was pared by 7 bases and J by 2 bases, with 12 bases between. CDR3 residues: CASLVTGQETQYF. CDR3 bases: TGTGCCAGCCTAGTGACAGGACAAGAGACCCAGTACTTC.

As DNA, the CDR3 is TGTGCCAGCAGCGACAAGGGACAGGCGAACACTGAAGCTTTCTTT. This codes for CASSDKGQANTEAFF. The rearrangement links TRBV21-1 to TRBJ1-1; the D segment call TRBD1 is taken from the table without a DNA check. TRBV21-1 is classified as a pseudogene. The length of the CDR3 is 15 residues.

The chain recombines TRBV4-1 with TRBJ2-5; 13 nucleotides match TRBD2. This CDR3 comprises 20 residues. Unmatched junction bases numbered 13, after V lost 2 bases and J lost 1 base. CDR1 is MGHRA and CDR2 is YSYEKL in the germline V gene. For the CDR3, the DNA is TGCGCCAGCAGCCAACCAACTAGCGGGAGGGCCCAGGGGACCCAAGAGACCCAGTACTTC. Residues: CASSQPTSGRAQGTQETQYF.

The chain carries TRBV19 and TRBJ1-4; 9 nucleotides match TRBD1. Germline V CDR1 and CDR2: LNHDA, SQIVND (reference sequence). The CDR3 runs 14 residues. V dropped 7 bases and J dropped 5; count of bases not matched to a gene: 5. CDR3 DNA: TGTGCCAGTACCGGGACAGGGAAAAATGAAAAACTGTTTTTT. It translates to CASTGTGKNEKLFF.

This clone was detected only a few times. V is TRBV6-4 and J is TRBJ2-2, with a possible D match to TRBD2 (6 bases). The CDR3 runs 14 residues. Germline CDR1 reads MRHNA; CDR2 reads SNTAGT. V was clipped by 4 bases and J by 7 bases, with 13 bases between them. CDR3 in DNA: TGTGCCAGCAGTGTGACTAGTGAAGTCGGGGAGCTGTTTTTT. Translated, it gives CASSVTSEVGELFF.

The rearrangement joins TRBV2 to TRBJ1-5; D gene ambiguous. The CDR3 loop spans 12 amino acids. Trimming shortened V by 8 bases and J by 5 bases, and 10 bases separated the two germline ends. CDR1 and CDR2 (germline): SNHLY, FYNNEI. The CDR3 region is CASESDHQPQHF. The DNA of the CDR3 is TGTGCCAGCGAGTCCGATCATCAGCCCCAGCATTTT.

V and J are TRBV9 and TRBJ2-6, with 7 bases that match TRBD1. Germline CDR1 and CDR2: SGDLS and YYNGEE. This CDR3 has 18 residues. Trimming at V came to 0 bases and at J to 4 bases, leaving 10 bases not matched to a gene. The CDR3 loop is CASSVELTGIYGANVLTF. The CDR3 coding sequence is TGTGCCAGCAGCGTAGAATTGACAGGGATCTACGGGGCCAACGTCCTGACTTTC.

The V call is TRBV20-1, the J call TRBJ1-2; D uncertain. Germline V gene data show CDR1 as DFQATT and CDR2 as SNEGSKA (reference sequence). This CDR3 comprises 10 residues. Trimming took off 6 bases at V and 6 bases at J, with 8 bases between the two ends. The CDR3 loop is CSASFHGYTF. As DNA, the CDR3 is TGCAGTGCGAGTTTCCATGGCTACACCTTC.

This clone was seen once. V gene TRBV9 combines with J gene TRBJ2-1, with D possibly being TRBD2 (6 bases). The CDR3 runs to 17 residues. CDR1 is SGDLS, CDR2 YYNGEE, per germline. V was trimmed by 4 bases and J by 7 bases, leaving 24 bases between them. The CDR3 loop reads CASSTNPGLNNRNEQFF. CDR3 nucleotide sequence: TGTGCCAGCAGCACCAACCCGGGACTTAATAATAGAAATGAGCAGTTCTTC.

J is TRBJ1-1 and V is TRBV10-3; TRBD1 agrees at 8 bases. Germline assignment: CDR1 ENHRY and CDR2 SYGVKD. J lost 5 bases, V lost 3 bases, and 8 bases had no gene match. This CDR3 spans 15 amino acids. CDR3 amino acids: CAISEGQGGRTEAFF. CDR3 nucleotides: TGTGCCATCAGTGAAGGACAGGGAGGTAGGACTGAAGCTTTCTTT.

The chain employs TRBV6-1 and TRBJ1-5, with TRBD1 as a possible D gene (5 bases). Germline V gives CDR1 MNHNS, CDR2 SASEGT. The V gene lost 1 base and the J gene lost 3 bases, with 10 bases spanning the gap. The CDR3 is 15 residues long. CDR3 bases: TGTGCCAGCAGTGAAGATGGGGGGTTCAATCAGCCCCAGCATTTT. It specifies CASSEDGGFNQPQHF.

The V and J genes are TRBV27 and TRBJ2-1; D unresolved. The CDR3 runs 12 residues. Trimming stripped 0 bases from V and 10 bases from J, with 7 bases between. CDR1 is MNHEY and CDR2 is SMNVEV in the germline V gene (reference sequence). CDR3 protein: CASSLSPREQFF. The CDR3 DNA follows: TGTGCCAGCAGTTTATCCCCCAGAGAGCAGTTCTTC.

The V and J genes are TRBV6-6 and TRBJ2-7; possibly TRBD1 for D (7 bases). V was shortened by 6 bases and J by 4 bases, with 19 bases between the two germline ends. The CDR3 extends over 15 amino acids. Per germline, CDR1 MNHNY and CDR2 SVGAGI (reference sequence). The CDR3 nucleotides are TGTGCCAGCAGCCCGACAAACAGGGGAGGTTACGAGCAGTACTTC. This encodes CASSPTNRGGYEQYF.

This chain links TRBV27 with TRBJ1-1; tentatively, D is TRBD1 (6 bases). Germline CDR1 is MNHEY and CDR2 is SMNVEV (reference sequence). This CDR3 has 14 residues. V was cut by 5 bases and J by 1 base, with 11 bases left in between. The CDR3 nucleotides are TGTGCCAGCAGTCCGGACAGATCGAACACTGAAGCTTTCTTT. It encodes CASSPDRSNTEAFF.

V is TRBV18 and J is TRBJ2-7; 7 bases are shared with TRBD1. The CDR3 has 15 residues. V shed 4 bases and J 3 bases; nucleotides not matched to a gene: 9. In germline, CDR1 is KGHSH, CDR2 LQKENI. In nucleotides, the CDR3 is TGTGCCAGCTCACAAACCTTTGACAGGGTCTACGAGCAGTACTTC. Amino acid sequence: CASSQTFDRVYEQYF.

The chain employs TRBV30 and TRBJ2-7; D is ambiguous. Per germline, CDR1 GTSNPN and CDR2 SVGIG (reference sequence). With 0 bases removed from V and 5 bases from J, the gap between germline ends came to 14 bases. The CDR3 runs to 14 residues. The CDR3 DNA reads as TGTGCCTGGAGTGTAAGCCAGCTGGTCCACGAGCAGTACTTC. It is translated as CAWSVSQLVHEQYF.

This clone was seen a single time. CDR3 bases: TGTGCCAGTAGTTCCCCCGGGACAGGCGGGGAGACCCAGTACTTC. This encodes CASSSPGTGGETQYF. The chain couples TRBV19 to TRBJ2-5; 8 bases agree with TRBD1. CDR3 length: 15 residues. V was clipped by 5 bases and J by 5 bases; unmatched bases: 10. CDR1 is LNHDA and CDR2 is SQIVND in the germline V gene (reference sequence). Full variable domain (outside the CDR3, taken from reference TRBV19 and TRBJ2-5): DGGITQSPKYLFRKEGQNVTLSCEQNLNHDAMYWYRQDPGQGLRLIYYSQIVNDFQKGDIAEGYSVSREKKESFPLTVTSAQKNPTAFYLCASSSPGTGGETQYFGPGTRLLVL.

The CDR3 nucleotides are TGTGCCAGCAGCCAGGGGACTAGTTTCCACGAGCAGTACTTC. Translating gives CASSQGTSFHEQYF. This sequence joins TRBV4-2 and TRBJ2-7; TRBD2 agrees at 8 bases. CDR1 LGHNA and CDR2 YNFKEQ come from the germline V gene. This CDR3 region has 14 residues. The J segment lost 5 bases and the V segment lost 3 bases, leaving 6 bases of the junction unmatched.

The chain couples TRBV7-2 to TRBJ1-5; D gene unclear. This CDR3 contains 15 residues. Germline V lookup: CDR1 SGHTA, CDR2 FQGNSA. V was shortened by 5 bases and J by 3 bases, with 14 bases between the two germline ends. The CDR3 here is CASSPIGTLNQPQHF. Here the CDR3 DNA reads TGTGCCAGCAGCCCGATAGGAACCCTCAATCAGCCCCAGCATTTT.

For the CDR3, the DNA is TGTGCCAGCGAGCAGGGGGTTGGAGAGACCCAGTACTTC. Translation: CASEQGVGETQYF. This sequence joins TRBV25-1 and TRBJ2-5; TRBD1 aligns across 7 bases. The CDR3 is 13 residues long. Germline CDR1 is MGHDK and CDR2 is SYGVNS. The J segment lost 4 bases and the V segment lost 8 bases, leaving 7 bases of the junction unmatched.

The V gene is TRBV19, the J gene TRBJ2-7; TRBD1 is a possible D gene (6 bases). Per the germline V gene, CDR1 is LNHDA and CDR2 is SQIVND (reference sequence). The CDR3 has 15 residues. V lost 3 bases, J lost 7 bases, and 19 bases lay in between. This chain's CDR3 is CASSIRDIGLEEQYF. The CDR3, as DNA: TGTGCCAGTAGTATTAGGGACATTGGCCTAGAGGAGCAGTACTTC. The entire variable domain, with the rest obtained from reference TRBV19 and TRBJ2-7, is as follows: DGGITQSPKYLFRKEGQNVTLSCEQNLNHDAMYWYRQDPGQGLRLIYYSQIVNDFQKGDIAEGYSVSREKKESFPLTVTSAQKNPTAFYLCASSIRDIGLEEQYFGPGTRLTVT.

The V and J genes are TRBV23-1 and TRBJ2-7; D gene ambiguous. TRBV23-1 counts as an open reading frame of uncertain function. The ends were cut back, 0 bases at V and 5 bases at J, with 8 bases in the middle. The CDR3 runs to 13 residues. The CDR3 region has the DNA TGCGCCAGCAGTCAATCAGTCAGTCACGAGCAGTACTTC. Amino acids: CASSQSVSHEQYF.

This chain links TRBV10-3 with TRBJ2-3, with TRBD1 as a possible D gene (5 bases). Trimming left V 3 bases short and J 8 bases short, with 15 bases between. Germline loops: CDR1 ENHRY, CDR2 SYGVKD. The CDR3 sequence is 14 residues long. The chain's CDR3 is CAISEGRLQGTQYF. The CDR3 nucleotides read TGTGCCATCAGTGAAGGGCGGCTCCAGGGTACGCAGTATTTT.

This sequence joins TRBV28 and TRBJ1-2, with D hard to call. V lost 4 bases and J 6 bases, leaving 9 bases between the germline ends. The CDR3 has 12 residues. The germline V gene encodes CDR1 MDHEN and CDR2 SYDVKM. CDR3 amino acids: CASSSDSHGYTF. The CDR3 region has the DNA TGTGCCAGCAGTTCGGACTCCCATGGCTACACCTTC.

This sequence joins TRBV9 and TRBJ2-2; a possible D gene is TRBD1 (7 bases). Germline CDR1 is SGDLS and CDR2 is YYNGEE. CDR3 length equals 15 residues. V lost 1 base and J lost 1, with 8 bases in between. Here the CDR3 reads CASSVQGGNTGELFF. In DNA, the CDR3 is TGTGCCAGCAGCGTACAGGGGGGGAACACCGGGGAGCTGTTTTTT.

This rearrangement joins TRBV6-4 to TRBJ1-5, with a tentative D call TRBD1 (6 bases). V was clipped by 8 bases and J by 2 bases, with 19 bases between them. Germline CDR1 MRHNA, CDR2 SNTAGT. The CDR3 runs to 16 residues. The CDR3 reads CASPEPDRNRNQPQHF. The CDR3 coding sequence is TGTGCCAGCCCTGAACCCGACAGGAATCGCAATCAGCCCCAGCATTTT.

V usage is TRBV7-2 and J usage is TRBJ2-5; D is undetermined. The CDR3 has 14 residues. The V gene's germline CDR1 is SGHTA and CDR2 FQGNSA. V lost 1 base and J lost 5, with 11 bases in between. In DNA form, the CDR3 reads TGTGCCAGCAGCTTAGAGCATGGTTGGGAGACCCAGTACTTC. It encodes CASSLEHGWETQYF.

The chain carries TRBV19 and TRBJ2-5; possibly TRBD2 for D (6 bases). Germline CDR1 and CDR2: LNHDA and SQIVND (reference sequence). Trimming left V 3 bases short and J 1 base short, with 18 bases between. The CDR3 is 17 residues long. CDR3 region: CASSMRGGQPTQETQYF. DNA of the CDR3: TGTGCCAGTAGTATGAGAGGAGGGCAGCCAACCCAAGAGACCCAGTACTTC.